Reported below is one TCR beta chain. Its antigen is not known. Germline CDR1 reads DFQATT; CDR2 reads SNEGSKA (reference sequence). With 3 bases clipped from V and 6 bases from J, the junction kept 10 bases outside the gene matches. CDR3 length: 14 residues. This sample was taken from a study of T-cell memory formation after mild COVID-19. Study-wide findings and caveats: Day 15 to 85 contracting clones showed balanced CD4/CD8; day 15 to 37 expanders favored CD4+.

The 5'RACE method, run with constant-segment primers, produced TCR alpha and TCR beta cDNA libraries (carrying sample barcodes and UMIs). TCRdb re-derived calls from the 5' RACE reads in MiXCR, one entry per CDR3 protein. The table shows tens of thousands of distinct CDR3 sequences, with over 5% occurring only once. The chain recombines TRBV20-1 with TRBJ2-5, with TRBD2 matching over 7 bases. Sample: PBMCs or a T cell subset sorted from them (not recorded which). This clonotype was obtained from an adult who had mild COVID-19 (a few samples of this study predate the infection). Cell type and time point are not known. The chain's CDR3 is CSASSVAGRKTQYF. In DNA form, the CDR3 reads TGCAGTGCTAGTTCCGTAGCGGGCAGAAAGACCCAGTACTTC.